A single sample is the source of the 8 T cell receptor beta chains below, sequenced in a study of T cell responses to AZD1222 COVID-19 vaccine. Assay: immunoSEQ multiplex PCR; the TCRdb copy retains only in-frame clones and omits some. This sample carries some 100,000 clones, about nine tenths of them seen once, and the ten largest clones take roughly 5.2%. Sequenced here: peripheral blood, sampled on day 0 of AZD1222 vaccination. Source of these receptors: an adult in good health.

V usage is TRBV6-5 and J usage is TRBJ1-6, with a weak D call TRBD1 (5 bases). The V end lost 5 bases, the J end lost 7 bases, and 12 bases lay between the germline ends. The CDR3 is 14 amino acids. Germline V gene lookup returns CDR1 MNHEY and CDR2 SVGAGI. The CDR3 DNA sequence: TGTGCCAGCAGTCTACGCCGGGGGAATTCACCCCTCCACTTT. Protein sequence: CASSLRRGNSPLHF.

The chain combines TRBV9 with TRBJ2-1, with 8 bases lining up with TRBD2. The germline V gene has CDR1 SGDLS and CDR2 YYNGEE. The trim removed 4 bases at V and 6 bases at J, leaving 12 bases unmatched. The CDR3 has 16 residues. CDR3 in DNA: TGTGCCAGCAGCCCCCGACTAGCGCAAGCTTCCAATGAGCAGTTCTTC. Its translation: CASSPRLAQASNEQFF.

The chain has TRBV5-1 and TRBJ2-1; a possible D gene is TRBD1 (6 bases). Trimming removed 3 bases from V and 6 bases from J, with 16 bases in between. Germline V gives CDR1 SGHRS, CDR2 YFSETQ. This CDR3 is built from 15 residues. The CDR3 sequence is CASSWGQVQGNEQFF. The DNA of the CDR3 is TGCGCCAGCAGCTGGGGGCAGGTACAGGGCAATGAGCAGTTCTTC.

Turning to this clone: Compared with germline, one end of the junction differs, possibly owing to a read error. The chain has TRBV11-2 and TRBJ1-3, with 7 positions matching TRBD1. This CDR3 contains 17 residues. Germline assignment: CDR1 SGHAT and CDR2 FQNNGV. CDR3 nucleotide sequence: TGTGCCAGCAGCCTGTACCGGACAGGTCCTTTTGGAGACACCATATATTTT. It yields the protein CASSLYRTGPFGDTIYF. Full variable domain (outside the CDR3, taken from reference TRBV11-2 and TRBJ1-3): EAGVAQSPRYKIIEKRQSVAFWCNPISGHATLYWYQQILGQGPKLLIQFQNNGVVDDSQLPKDRFSAERLKGVDSTLKIQPAKLEDSAVYLCASSLYRTGPFGDTIYFGEGSWLTVV.

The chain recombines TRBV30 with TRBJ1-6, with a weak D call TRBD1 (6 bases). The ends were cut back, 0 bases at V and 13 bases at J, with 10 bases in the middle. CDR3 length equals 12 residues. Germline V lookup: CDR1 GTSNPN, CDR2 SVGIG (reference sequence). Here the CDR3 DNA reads TGTGCCTGGAGTGTCCTCAGGGGCCCCCTCCACTTT. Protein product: CAWSVLRGPLHF.

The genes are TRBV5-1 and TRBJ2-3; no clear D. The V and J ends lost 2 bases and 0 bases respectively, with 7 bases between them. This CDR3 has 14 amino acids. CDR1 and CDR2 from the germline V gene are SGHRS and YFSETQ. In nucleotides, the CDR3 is TGCGCCAGCAGCTTTAGGGATAGCACAGATACGCAGTATTTT. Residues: CASSFRDSTDTQYF.

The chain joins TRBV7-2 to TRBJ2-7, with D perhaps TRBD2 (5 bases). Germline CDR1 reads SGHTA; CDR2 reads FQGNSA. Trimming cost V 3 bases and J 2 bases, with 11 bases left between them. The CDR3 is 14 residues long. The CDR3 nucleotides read TGTGCCAGCAGCTTTTCATCCGGGGCCTACGAGCAGTACTTC. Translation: CASSFSSGAYEQYF. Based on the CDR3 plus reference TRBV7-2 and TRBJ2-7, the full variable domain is GAGVSQSPSNKVTEKGKDVELRCDPISGHTALYWYRQSLGQGLEFLIYFQGNSAPDKSGLPSDRFSAERTGGSVSTLTIQRTQQEDSAVYLCASSFSSGAYEQYFGPGTRLTVT.

Here the CDR3 DNA reads TGCGCCAGCAGTCAGGGACAGGGGGACACTGAAGCTTTCTTT. The encoded protein is CASSQGQGDTEAFF. The chain joins TRBV23-1 to TRBJ1-1; 11 nucleotides agree with TRBD1. TRBV23-1 is given ORF status, its function remaining uncertain. V lost 3 bases and J lost 3; bases outside the gene matches: 0. The CDR3 sequence is 14 residues long.